What follows is one T cell receptor beta chain and its context. The CDR3 is 15 amino acids. Germline-derived CDR1 and CDR2 are SGHVS and FQNEAQ. V shed 4 bases and J 0 bases; nucleotides not matched to a gene: 2. Sequenced by immunoSEQ multiplex PCR; TCRdb stores in-frame clones only, minus some. Of approximately 210,000 clones detected, 92% appear once; the ten largest clones hold about 1.3%. This record comes from a study of blood T cell repertoires in COVID-19. The overall study: Researchers got acute and convalescent COVID-19 samples from the United States, Italy and Spain.

This receptor was identified in a young man with acute or convalescent COVID-19. V and J are TRBV7-8 and TRBJ2-1, with 8 nucleotides matching TRBD1. The sequenced sample was peripheral blood. The CDR3 is CASSSDRVSYNEQFF. The CDR3 bases are TGTGCCAGCAGCTCGGACAGGGTCTCCTACAATGAGCAGTTCTTC. The entire variable domain, with the rest obtained from reference TRBV7-8 and TRBJ2-1, is as follows: GAGVSQSPRYKVAKRGQDVALRCDPISGHVSLFWYQQALGQGPEFLTYFQNEAQLDKSGLPSDRFFAERPEGSVSTLKIQRTQQEDSAVYLCASSSDRVSYNEQFFGPGTRLTVL.